A selection of T cell receptor beta chains follows, all from one sample in a study of T-cell reconstitution after alpha-beta-depleted transplantation in children. Each CDR3 protein is one row after TCRdb ran MiXCR on the PCR reads. The table includes some 120,000 distinct CDR3 sequences, approximately 8.7% detected once. The source material was PBMCs, mostly from graft donor cells, sampled 180 days after TCRalphabeta/CD19-depleted stem cell transplant. The receptors were sampled from a girl in the first two years of life who had a stem cell transplant for combined immunodeficiency, so the T cells may come from the graft donor. The CDR3 runs from the conserved cysteine through the conserved F or W. The D gene is left open where the match is weak. Expanded clones are given a class, and other clones once, few, many or no size at all.

J	V	size	D	CDR3	DNA
TRBJ2-1	TRBV10-3	few	TRBD1	CAISVGQGSSEQFF	TGTGCCATCAGTGTGGGACAGGGGAGTAGTGAGCAGTTCTTC
TRBJ1-3	TRBV9	-	-	CASSVFGGDTIYF	TGTGCCAGCAGCGTATTCGGCGGAGACACCATATATTTT
TRBJ2-6	TRBV12-3/TRBV12-4	-	TRBD1	CASSLGTGVSGANVLTF	TGTGCCAGCAGTTTAGGGACAGGGGTCTCTGGGGCCAACGTCCTGACTTTC
TRBJ2-7	TRBV9	few	-	CASSARQGLDEQYF	TGTGCCAGCAGCGCCCGGCAGGGGTTGGACGAGCAGTACTTC
TRBJ2-1	TRBV20-1	-	TRBD2	CSARESGGLAGDNEQFF	TGCAGTGCTAGAGAATCAGGTGGGCTAGCGGGAGACAATGAGCAGTTCTTC
TRBJ1-2	TRBV29-1	-	-	CSVEDPIRSAYGYTF	TGCAGCGTTGAAGACCCTATAAGGTCGGCCTATGGCTACACCTTC
TRBJ2-1	TRBV4-3	few	-	CASSQEPSGGTYNEQFF	TGCGCCAGCAGCCAAGAACCCTCCGGCGGGACCTACAATGAGCAGTTCTTC
TRBJ1-1	TRBV20-1	few	-	CSASPSWGDVTEAFF	TGCAGTGCTAGTCCCAGCTGGGGGGATGTTACTGAAGCTTTCTTT
TRBJ2-2	TRBV12-1	few	-	CASSRRGGARGTGELFF	TGTGCCAGCAGCCGGAGGGGGGGGGCGAGGGGCACCGGGGAGCTGTTTTTT
TRBJ2-3	TRBV20-1	few	-	CSAGRGPFITDTQYF	TGCAGTGCTGGAAGGGGCCCTTTCATCACAGATACGCAGTATTTT
TRBJ2-3	TRBV24-1	few	TRBD2	CATSDPTSGRTTDTQYF	TGTGCCACCAGTGATCCGACTAGCGGGAGAACCACAGATACGCAGTATTTT
TRBJ2-1	TRBV6-5	many	-	CASSYLMPFYNEQFF	TGTGCCAGCAGCTACCTGATGCCCTTTTACAATGAGCAGTTCTTC
TRBJ2-3	TRBV3-1	few	-	CASSQGDGETDTQYF	TGTGCCAGCAGCCAAGGGGACGGGGAAACAGATACGCAGTATTTT
TRBJ2-7	TRBV27	-	TRBD1	CASSLGQPYSYEQYF	TGTGCCAGCAGTCTGGGACAGCCCTATTCCTACGAGCAGTACTTC
TRBJ1-4	TRBV7-2	-	-	CASSPLVGMTEKLFF	TGTGCCAGCAGCCCACTCGTTGGAATGACAGAAAAACTGTTTTTT
TRBJ2-7	TRBV15	-	-	CATSSPPPSYEQYF	TGTGCCACCAGCAGCCCACCACCCTCTTACGAGCAGTACTTC
TRBJ2-4	TRBV10-3	-	-	CAISESGGAVKNIQYF	TGTGCCATCAGTGAGTCGGGGGGAGCGGTCAAAAACATTCAGTACTTC
TRBJ2-1	TRBV20-1	-	-	CSAGLDEQFF	TGCAGTGCTGGGTTGGATGAGCAGTTCTTC
TRBJ2-3	TRBV6-1	-	-	CASSRPRGRSSTDTQYF	TGTGCCAGCAGCCGTCCCCGTGGACGGTCTAGCACAGATACGCAGTATTTT
TRBJ2-3	TRBV29-1	few	TRBD1	CSVGPDREDTQYF	TGCAGCGTTGGCCCCGACAGGGAGGATACGCAGTATTTT
TRBJ2-7	TRBV18	-	TRBD1	CASSPVGTGLYEQYF	TGTGCCAGCTCACCAGTCGGGACAGGACTCTACGAGCAGTACTTC
TRBJ2-3	TRBV7-8	-	TRBD1	CASSPDRGDTDTQYF	TGTGCCAGCAGCCCGGACAGGGGGGACACAGATACGCAGTATTTT
TRBJ2-3	TRBV7-2	many	TRBD1	CASSSPGGQGGDTQYF	TGTGCCAGCAGCTCCCCCGGGGGACAGGGAGGAGATACGCAGTATTTT
TRBJ2-7	TRBV6-5	-	-	CASSYCGTPSEQYF	TGTGCCAGCAGTTACTGTGGAACCCCCAGCGAGCAGTACTTC
TRBJ2-2	TRBV5-4	-	TRBD1	CASSLAPGQGAGELFF	TGTGCCAGCAGCTTGGCCCCGGGACAGGGGGCCGGGGAGCTGTTTTTT
TRBJ2-3	TRBV20-1	many	-	CSASPPSGPVRTDTQYF	TGCAGTGCTAGCCCTCCGTCGGGACCCGTACGTACAGATACGCAGTATTTT
TRBJ2-7	TRBV20-1	many	-	CSARRQSSYEQYF	TGCAGTGCTAGGAGACAGAGCTCCTACGAGCAGTACTTC
TRBJ2-1	TRBV12-3/TRBV12-4	few	-	CASSLASGRTYNEQFF	TGTGCCAGCAGTTTAGCGTCGGGGCGGACCTACAATGAGCAGTTCTTC
TRBJ2-7	TRBV3-1	-	-	CASSQTISPGLYEQYF	TGTGCCAGCAGCCAAACAATTTCGCCAGGGCTCTACGAGCAGTACTTC
TRBJ1-1	TRBV12-3/TRBV12-4	-	-	CASSRGPTEAFF	TGTGCCAGCAGTAGGGGCCCCACTGAAGCTTTCTTT
TRBJ2-2	TRBV7-2	few	-	CASSPHRRAGELFF	TGTGCCAGCAGCCCGCATCGGCGGGCCGGGGAGCTGTTTTTT
TRBJ1-6	TRBV14	many	-	CASSQLKRCSPLHF	TGTGCCAGCAGCCAGCTTAAGCGGTGTTCACCCCTCCACTTT
TRBJ2-1	TRBV20-1	-	-	CSASKGQAFSYNEQFF	TGCAGTGCCTCGAAGGGGCAGGCGTTTTCCTACAATGAGCAGTTCTTC
TRBJ2-3	TRBV11-2	-	TRBD2	CASSLGSGGAERTDTQYF	TGTGCCAGCAGCTTAGGAAGCGGGGGGGCTGAAAGAACAGATACGCAGTATTTT
TRBJ2-7	TRBV7-2	-	-	CASTLMGGHEQYF	TGTGCCAGCACCCTGATGGGGGGCCACGAGCAGTACTTC
TRBJ2-2	TRBV29-1	many	-	CSDVATGELFF	TGCAGCGATGTAGCGACCGGGGAGCTGTTTTTT
TRBJ2-1	TRBV3-1	few	TRBD2	CASSQGWTSGLYNEQFF	TGTGCCAGCAGCCAAGGTTGGACTAGCGGGCTGTACAATGAGCAGTTCTTC
TRBJ1-6	TRBV15	few	TRBD1	CATSRVRTGAVNSPLHF	TGTGCCACCAGCAGAGTTCGAACAGGGGCGGTGAATTCACCCCTCCACTTT
TRBJ2-1	TRBV5-1	many	-	CASSPIRVNEQFF	TGCGCCAGCAGCCCGATACGGGTGAATGAGCAGTTCTTC
TRBJ2-7	TRBV5-1	few	-	CASSPARNEQYF	TGCGCCAGCAGCCCAGCTAGAAACGAGCAGTACTTC
TRBJ2-2	TRBV15	-	-	CATSRGWSRRVTGELFF	TGTGCCACCAGCAGAGGATGGAGCAGGAGGGTCACCGGGGAGCTGTTTTTT
TRBJ2-7	TRBV29-1	few	-	CSAWTDHYEQYF	TGCAGCGCCTGGACGGACCACTACGAGCAGTACTTC
TRBJ1-5	TRBV3-1	many	-	CASSFRINQPQHF	TGTGCCAGCAGCTTCCGGATTAATCAGCCCCAGCATTTT
TRBJ2-5	TRBV7-8	few	TRBD1	CASSLIGTGGYQETQYF	TGTGCCAGCAGCCTTATCGGGACAGGGGGTTACCAAGAGACCCAGTACTTC
TRBJ2-1	TRBV7-9	-	-	CASSLGGQGLEVKQFF	TGTGCCAGCAGCTTAGGGGGCCAGGGTCTGGAGGTGAAGCAGTTCTTC